This T cell receptor (beta chain) appears in the sequencing data of a study of regulatory T cells in long-lasting Graves disease. The CDR3 contains 15 residues. CDR1 and CDR2 (germline): SGHNT, YYREEE (reference sequence). The trim removed 8 bases at V and 5 bases at J, leaving 13 bases unmatched. Arm-PCR with iRepertoire HTBI primers amplified the CDR3 regions for these TCR beta libraries. TCRdb used MiXCR to reprocess the multiplex PCR reads, holding one entry per CDR3 protein. The sample has 530,000 or so distinct CDR3 sequences, less than 15% seen once. As for time point: newly diagnosed GD, antithyroid drugs for less than 3 months. Researchers made the TCR library from RNA that was extracted from PBMCs. These sequences were also reported in another study, on T cells in Graves' hyperthyroidism and ophthalmopathy.

This clonotype originated in a man aged 25 to 45 with Graves disease. The chain links TRBV5-4 to TRBJ2-5, with TRBD2 matching over 9 bases. Sequenced here: peripheral blood mononuclear cells (PBMCs), sampled at new diagnosis, from a patient treated with antithyroid drugs. The CDR3 coding sequence is TGTGCCAGTCAACCTACTGGGACTAGCAAGGAGACCCAGTACTTC. Encoded protein: CASQPTGTSKETQYF.